A selection of T cell receptor beta chains follows, all from one sample in a study of blood T cell repertoires in COVID-19. Clones were sequenced by immunoSEQ multiplex PCR, and TCRdb holds only the in-frame ones, with some missing. This table holds over 130,000 clones, 84% found once. The material sequenced was peripheral blood. The receptors derive from a man aged 30-40 years with COVID-19, enrolled during active disease. CDR3s include the opening cysteine and the closing phenylalanine or tryptophan. D genes are given only for firm matches. The size field is filled for only some rows; it gives once, few, many or a size class.

.	.	TRBV11-2	TRBJ1-4	CASSVLPVEKLFF	TGTGCCAGCAGCGTCCTACCGGTGGAAAAACTGTTTTTT
.	.	TRBV14	TRBJ2-3	CASSNYRSEGITDTQYF	TGTGCCAGCAGCAACTATCGAAGTGAGGGTATCACAGATACGCAGTATTTT
.	.	TRBV30	TRBJ1-2	CAWSYGALNYGYTF	TGTGCCTGGAGTTATGGGGCCTTAAACTATGGCTACACCTTC
.	TRBD1	TRBV6-5	TRBJ1-1	CASSYGQGVNTEAFF	TGTGCCAGCAGTTACGGACAGGGGGTGAACACTGAAGCTTTCTTT
.	TRBD1	TRBV24-1	TRBJ2-2	CATSDFGQGAYTGELFF	TGTGCCACCAGTGATTTTGGACAGGGGGCCTACACCGGGGAGCTGTTTTTT
.	.	TRBV5-1	TRBJ2-2	CASSLRQANTGELFF	TGCGCCAGCAGCTTGAGACAGGCAAACACCGGGGAGCTGTTTTTT
.	.	TRBV11-3	TRBJ1-1	CASSSSNTEAFF	TGTGCCAGCAGCTCCTCCAACACTGAAGCTTTCTTT
.	.	TRBV28	TRBJ1-2	CASSPPGGYYGYTF	TGTGCCAGCAGTCCCCCCGGGGGGTACTATGGCTACACCTTC
.	TRBD2	TRBV2	TRBJ2-7	CASKLTSGSSYEQYF	TGTGCCAGCAAACTTACTAGCGGGAGCTCCTACGAGCAGTACTTC
few	.	TRBV6-5	TRBJ1-4	CASSYRGTGNEKLFF	TGTGCCAGCAGTTACCGTGGAACGGGTAATGAAAAACTGTTTTTT
.	.	TRBV7-2	TRBJ1-4	CASSVSGEGNEKLFF	TGTGCCAGCAGCGTTTCAGGGGAGGGTAATGAAAAACTGTTTTTT